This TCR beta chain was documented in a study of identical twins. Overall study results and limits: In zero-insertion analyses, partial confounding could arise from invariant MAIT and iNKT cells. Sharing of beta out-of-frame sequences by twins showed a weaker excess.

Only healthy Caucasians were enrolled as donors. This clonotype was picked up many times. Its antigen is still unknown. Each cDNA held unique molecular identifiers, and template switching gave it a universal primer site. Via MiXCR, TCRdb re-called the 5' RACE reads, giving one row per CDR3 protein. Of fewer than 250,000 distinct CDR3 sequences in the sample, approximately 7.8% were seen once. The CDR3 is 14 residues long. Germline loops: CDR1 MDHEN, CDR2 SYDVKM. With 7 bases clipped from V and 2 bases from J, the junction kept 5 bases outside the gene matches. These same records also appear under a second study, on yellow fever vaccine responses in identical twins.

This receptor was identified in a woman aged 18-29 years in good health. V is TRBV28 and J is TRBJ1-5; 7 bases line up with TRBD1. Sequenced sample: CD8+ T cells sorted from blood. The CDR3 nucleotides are TGTGCCAGCACGGGAACAGGGGGCAATCAGCCCCAGCATTTT. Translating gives CASTGTGGNQPQHF.